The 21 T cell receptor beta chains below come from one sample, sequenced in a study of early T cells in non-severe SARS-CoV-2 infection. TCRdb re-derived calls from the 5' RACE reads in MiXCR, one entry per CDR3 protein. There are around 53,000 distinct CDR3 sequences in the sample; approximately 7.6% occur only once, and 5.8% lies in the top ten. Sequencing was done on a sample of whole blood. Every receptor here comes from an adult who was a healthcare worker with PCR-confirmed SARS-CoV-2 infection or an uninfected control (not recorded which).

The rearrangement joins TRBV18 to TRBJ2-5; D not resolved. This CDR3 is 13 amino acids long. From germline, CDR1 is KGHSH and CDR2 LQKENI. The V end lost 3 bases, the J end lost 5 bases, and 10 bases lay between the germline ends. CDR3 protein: CASSPGETETQYF. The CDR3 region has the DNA TGTGCCAGCTCACCGGGCGAAACGGAGACCCAGTACTTC.

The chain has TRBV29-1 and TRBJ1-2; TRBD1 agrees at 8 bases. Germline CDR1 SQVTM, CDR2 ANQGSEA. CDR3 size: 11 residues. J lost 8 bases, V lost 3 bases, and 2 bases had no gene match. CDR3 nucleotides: TGCAGCGTTGAGGACAGGGACGGCTACACCTTC. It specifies CSVEDRDGYTF.

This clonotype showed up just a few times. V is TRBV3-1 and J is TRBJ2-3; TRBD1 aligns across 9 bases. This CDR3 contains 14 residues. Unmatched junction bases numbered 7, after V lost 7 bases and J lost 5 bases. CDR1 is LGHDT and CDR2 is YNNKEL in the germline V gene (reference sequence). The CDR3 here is CASTYRGREDTQYF. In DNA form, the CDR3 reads TGTGCCAGCACCTACAGGGGGCGCGAAGATACGCAGTATTTT.

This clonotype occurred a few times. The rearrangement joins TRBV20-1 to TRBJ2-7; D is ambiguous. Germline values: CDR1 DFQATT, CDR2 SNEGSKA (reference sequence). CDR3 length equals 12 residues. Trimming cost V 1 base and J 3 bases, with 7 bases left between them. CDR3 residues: CSARGRSYEQYF. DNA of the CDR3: TGCAGTGCTAGAGGAAGAAGCTACGAGCAGTACTTC.

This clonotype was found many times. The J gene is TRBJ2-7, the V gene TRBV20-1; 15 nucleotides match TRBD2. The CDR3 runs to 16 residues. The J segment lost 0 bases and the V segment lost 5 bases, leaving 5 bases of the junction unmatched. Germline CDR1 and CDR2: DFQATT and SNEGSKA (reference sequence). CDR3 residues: CSAPGTSGGNSYEQYF. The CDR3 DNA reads TGCAGTGCTCCCGGGACTAGCGGGGGGAACTCCTACGAGCAGTACTTC.

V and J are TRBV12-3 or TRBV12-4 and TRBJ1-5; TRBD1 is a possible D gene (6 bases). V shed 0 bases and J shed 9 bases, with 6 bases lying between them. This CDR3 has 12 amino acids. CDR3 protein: CASSLAGGPQHF. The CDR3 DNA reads TGTGCCAGCAGTTTAGCAGGGGGGCCCCAGCATTTT.

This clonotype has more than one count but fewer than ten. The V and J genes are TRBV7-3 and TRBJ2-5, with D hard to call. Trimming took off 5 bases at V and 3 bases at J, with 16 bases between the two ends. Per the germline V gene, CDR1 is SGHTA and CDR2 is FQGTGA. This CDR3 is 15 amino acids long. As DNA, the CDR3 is TGTGCCAGCAGCCCGCCCCTAGATTTCGAAGAGACCCAGTACTTC. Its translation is CASSPPLDFEETQYF. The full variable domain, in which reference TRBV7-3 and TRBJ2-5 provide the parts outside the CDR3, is GAGVSQTPSNKVTEKGKYVELRCDPISGHTALYWYRQSLGQGPEFLIYFQGTGAADDSGLPNDRFFAVRPEGSVSTLKIQRTERGDSAVYLCASSPPLDFEETQYFGPGTRLLVL.

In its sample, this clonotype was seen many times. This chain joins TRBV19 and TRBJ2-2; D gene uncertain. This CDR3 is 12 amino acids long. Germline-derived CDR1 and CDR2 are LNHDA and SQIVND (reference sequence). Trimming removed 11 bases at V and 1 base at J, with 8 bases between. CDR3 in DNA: TGTGCCGTAGACGTGAACACCGGGGAGCTGTTTTTT. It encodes CAVDVNTGELFF.

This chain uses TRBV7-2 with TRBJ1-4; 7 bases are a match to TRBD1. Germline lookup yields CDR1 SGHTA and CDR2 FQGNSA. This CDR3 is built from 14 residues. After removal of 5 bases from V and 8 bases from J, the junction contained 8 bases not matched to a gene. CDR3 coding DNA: TGTGCCAGCAGCCCCACGACAGGGCGGGAAAAACTGTTTTTT. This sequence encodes CASSPTTGREKLFF.

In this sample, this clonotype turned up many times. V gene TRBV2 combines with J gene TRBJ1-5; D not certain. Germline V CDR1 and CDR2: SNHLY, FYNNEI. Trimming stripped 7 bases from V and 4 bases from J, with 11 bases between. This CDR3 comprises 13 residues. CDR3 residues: CASTSHENQPQHF. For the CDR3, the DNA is TGTGCCAGCACTTCACACGAGAATCAGCCCCAGCATTTT.

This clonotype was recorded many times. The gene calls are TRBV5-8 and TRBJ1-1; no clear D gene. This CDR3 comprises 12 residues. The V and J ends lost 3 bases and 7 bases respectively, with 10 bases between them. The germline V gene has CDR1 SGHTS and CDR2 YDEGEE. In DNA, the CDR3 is TGTGCCAGCAGCTGGGTGGACGTTGAAGCTTTCTTT. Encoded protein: CASSWVDVEAFF.

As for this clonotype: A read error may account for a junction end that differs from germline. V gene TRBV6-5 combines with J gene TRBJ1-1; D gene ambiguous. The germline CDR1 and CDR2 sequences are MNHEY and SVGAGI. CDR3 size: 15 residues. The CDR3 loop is CASSYSLGQNSEAFF. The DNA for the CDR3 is TGTGCCAGCAGTTACTCGTTAGGTCAGAACTCTGAAGCTTTCTTT.

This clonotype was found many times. The CDR3 loop reads CASRTDRGSYNEQFF. CDR3 DNA: TGTGCCAGCAGAACCGACAGGGGGTCCTACAATGAGCAGTTCTTC. V usage is TRBV6-5 and J usage is TRBJ2-1; TRBD1 matches 9 bases. V was pared by 6 bases and J by 1 base, with 4 bases of the junction left unmatched. Germline CDR1 reads MNHEY; CDR2 reads SVGAGI. The CDR3 covers 15 residues.

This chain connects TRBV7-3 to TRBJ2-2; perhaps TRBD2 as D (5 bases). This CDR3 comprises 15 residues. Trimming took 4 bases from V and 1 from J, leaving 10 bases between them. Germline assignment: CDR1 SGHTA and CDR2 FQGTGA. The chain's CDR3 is CASSSDSRNTGELFF. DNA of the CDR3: TGTGCCAGCAGCTCGGACTCAAGGAACACCGGGGAGCTGTTTTTT.

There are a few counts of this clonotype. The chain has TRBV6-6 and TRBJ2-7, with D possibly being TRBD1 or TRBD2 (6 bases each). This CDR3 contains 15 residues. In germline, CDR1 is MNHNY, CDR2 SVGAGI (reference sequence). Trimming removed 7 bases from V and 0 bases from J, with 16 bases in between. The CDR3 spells CASTPRGDSSYEQYF. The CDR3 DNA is TGTGCCAGCACCCCAAGGGGGGATAGCTCCTACGAGCAGTACTTC.

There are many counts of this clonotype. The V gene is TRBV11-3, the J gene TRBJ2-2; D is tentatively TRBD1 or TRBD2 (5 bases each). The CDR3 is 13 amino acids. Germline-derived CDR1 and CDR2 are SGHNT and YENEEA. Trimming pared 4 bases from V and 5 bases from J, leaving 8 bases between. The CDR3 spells CASSWGSTGELFF. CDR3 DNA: TGTGCCAGCAGCTGGGGGTCGACCGGGGAGCTGTTTTTT. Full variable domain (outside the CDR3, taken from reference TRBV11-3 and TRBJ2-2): EAGVVQSPRYKIIEKKQPVAFWCNPISGHNTLYWYLQNLGQGPELLIRYENEEAVDDSQLPKDRFSAERLKGVDSTLKIQPAELGDSAVYLCASSWGSTGELFFGEGSRLTVL.

As DNA, the CDR3 is TGTGCCAGCAGCCGCTTGGGCGGGGCCTCCTACAATGAGCAGTTCTTC. Protein: CASSRLGGASYNEQFF. The rearrangement uses TRBV7-2 and TRBJ2-1; a weak D match, TRBD2 (6 bases). The CDR3 consists of 16 residues. Germline CDR1 SGHTA, CDR2 FQGNSA. V was cut by 5 bases and J by 0 bases, with 14 bases left in between. The full variable domain, in which reference TRBV7-2 and TRBJ2-1 provide the parts outside the CDR3, is GAGVSQSPSNKVTEKGKDVELRCDPISGHTALYWYRQSLGQGLEFLIYFQGNSAPDKSGLPSDRFSAERTGGSVSTLTIQRTQQEDSAVYLCASSRLGGASYNEQFFGPGTRLTVL.

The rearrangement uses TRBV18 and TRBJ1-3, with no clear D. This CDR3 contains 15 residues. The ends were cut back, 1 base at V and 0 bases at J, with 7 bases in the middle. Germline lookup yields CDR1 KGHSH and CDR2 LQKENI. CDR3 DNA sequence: TGTGCCAGCTCACCACAGGGCAGCTCTGGAAACACCATATATTTT. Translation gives CASSPQGSSGNTIYF.

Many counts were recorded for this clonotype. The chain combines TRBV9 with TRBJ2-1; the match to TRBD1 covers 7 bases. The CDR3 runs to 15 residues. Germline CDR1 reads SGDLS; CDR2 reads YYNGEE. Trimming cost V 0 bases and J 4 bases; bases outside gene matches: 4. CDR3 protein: CASSVAGTDYNEQFF. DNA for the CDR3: TGTGCCAGCAGCGTAGCCGGGACAGATTACAATGAGCAGTTCTTC.

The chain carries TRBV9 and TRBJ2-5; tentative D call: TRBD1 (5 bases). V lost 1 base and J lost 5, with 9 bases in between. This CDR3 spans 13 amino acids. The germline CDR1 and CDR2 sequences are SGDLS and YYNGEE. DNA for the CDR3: TGTGCCAGCAGCGTACAGGGTGGCGAGACCCAGTACTTC. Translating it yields CASSVQGGETQYF.

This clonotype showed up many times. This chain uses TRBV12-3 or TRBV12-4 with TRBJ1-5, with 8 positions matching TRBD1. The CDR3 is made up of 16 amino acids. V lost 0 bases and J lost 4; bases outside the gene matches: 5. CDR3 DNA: TGTGCCAGCAGTTTAGCCCCGGGACAGGCTAATCAGCCCCAGCATTTT. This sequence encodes CASSLAPGQANQPQHF.